Many counts were recorded for the clone carrying this T cell receptor (beta chain). Antigen specificity is unknown. From germline, CDR1 is MNHEY and CDR2 SVGAGI. The CDR3 runs to 17 residues. J lost 2 bases, V lost 4 bases, and 11 bases had no gene match. This record comes from a study of Graves' ophthalmopathy and Graves' hyperthyroidism. Findings of the study overall: Ophthalmopathy progression was predicted by the model at about 70% sensitivity and about 74% specificity.

The TCR beta CDR3 regions underwent amplification from RNA transcripts. HTBI primers were employed in first-round RT-PCR, then a second-round multiplex PCR followed. TCRdb re-analysed the multiplex PCR reads in MiXCR, keeping a single row per CDR3 protein. The table shows some 390,000 distinct CDR3 sequences, with roughly 18% occurring only once. Patients with other autoimmune diseases, uncontrolled infections, pregnancy or lactation were excluded. The authors used Ficoll-Paque density gradient centrifugation to separate PBMCs. The input was more than 7.5 ml of fresh peripheral blood. The TCR originated in a woman aged 18-29 years with Graves' ophthalmopathy. Sequences were obtained from peripheral blood. V usage is TRBV6-5 and J usage is TRBJ2-4; 7 bases are a match to TRBD1. For the CDR3, the DNA is TGTGCCAGCAGTTCGCTCGAGACAGGGAATTCCAAAAACATTCAGTACTTC. This encodes CASSSLETGNSKNIQYF.